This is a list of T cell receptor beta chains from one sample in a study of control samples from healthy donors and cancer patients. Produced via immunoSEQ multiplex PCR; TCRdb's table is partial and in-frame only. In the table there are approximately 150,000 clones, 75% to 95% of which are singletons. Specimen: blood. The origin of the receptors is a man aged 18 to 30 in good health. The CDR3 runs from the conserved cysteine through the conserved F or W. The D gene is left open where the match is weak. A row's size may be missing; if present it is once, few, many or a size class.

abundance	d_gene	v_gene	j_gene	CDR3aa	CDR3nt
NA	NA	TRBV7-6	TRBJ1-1	CASSLGPSGAQLNTEAFF	TGTGCCAGCAGCTTAGGCCCCTCAGGAGCCCAGCTAAACACTGAAGCTTTCTTT
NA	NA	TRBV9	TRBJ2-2	CASSSEEWELFF	TGTGCCAGCAGCTCCGAGGAGTGGGAGCTGTTTTTT
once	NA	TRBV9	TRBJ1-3	CASSPRREGLGNTIYF	TGTGCCAGCAGCCCGAGGAGGGAGGGTCTTGGAAACACCATATATTTT
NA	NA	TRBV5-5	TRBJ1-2	CASSLAQGSGGYTF	TGTGCCAGCAGCTTGGCCCAGGGGTCGGGCGGCTACACCTTC
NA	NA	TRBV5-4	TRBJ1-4	CASSPGLGYEKLFF	TGTGCCAGCAGCCCAGGGTTGGGGTATGAAAAACTGTTTTTT
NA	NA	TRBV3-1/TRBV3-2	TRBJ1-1	CASSQVRGEAFF	TGTGCCAGCAGCCAAGTAAGGGGTGAAGCTTTCTTT
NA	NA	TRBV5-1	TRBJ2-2	CASSLDGADTGELFF	TGCGCCAGCAGCTTGGACGGGGCGGACACCGGGGAGCTGTTTTTT
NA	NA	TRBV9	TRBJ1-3	CASSVGVGTGNTIYF	TGTGCCAGCAGCGTAGGGGTGGGAACGGGAAACACCATATATTTT
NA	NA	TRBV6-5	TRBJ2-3	CASSPGQPTQYF	TGTGCCAGCAGTCCGGGTCAGCCTACGCAGTATTTT
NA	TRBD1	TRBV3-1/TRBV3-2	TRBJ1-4	CASSLDRDRNEKLFF	TGTGCCAGCAGCCTAGACAGGGACCGGAATGAAAAACTGTTTTTT